Presented here are 32 T cell receptor delta chains from one specimen sequenced in a study of γδ T cells in repeated Plasmodium falciparum infection. TCRdb re-processed the multiplex PCR reads via CATT. The top ten clones hold approximately 9.6% of a sample with over 90,000 delta-chain clones, 0.98% of them seen once. Gammadelta T cells were flow-sorted from PBMC into Vgamma9/Vdelta2+ and Vdelta2-negative populations for bulk analysis. Sequencing used gamma-delta T cells from blood. The receptors stem from a pool of human donors (malaria-infected and uninfected, not separated).

This clone was seen at least ten times. The TCRdb protein, from a much larger clone, departs from this DNA's translation at residue 8, likely by read error; the protein shown derives from the DNA. The chain combines TRDV2 with TRDJ1; D perhaps matches TRDD3 (6 bases). The J gene comes from matching the DNA to germline here; TCRdb lacks it. The CDR3 is 18 amino acids. Germline V gene sequence: CDR1 GEAIGNYY, CDR2 EKD. The V and J ends lost 3 bases and 4 bases respectively, with 26 bases between them. The DNA of the CDR3 is TGTGCCTGTGACCAAATGGCCCTCCCGGGGGACGGGAGCGATAAACTCATCTTT. It specifies CACDQMALPGDGSDKLIF.

The sample holds many counts of this clone. A far bigger clonotype differs at one base, so this is likely a read error. Other nucleotide sequences from this sample produce the same CDR3. Here the CDR3 reads CACDPIRRRAQLFF. The CDR3 DNA follows: TGTGCCTGTGACCCAATACGGAGAAGAGCACAGCTCTTCTTT. The J gene was not called, though the V gene is TRDV2. The CDR3 totals 14 residues. Per germline, CDR1 GEAIGNYY and CDR2 EKD.

Only a few counts were recorded for this clone. The TCRdb protein comes from a much larger clone and disagrees with this DNA's translation at residue 5, likely due to a read error; the protein given here is derived from the DNA. V is TRDV2 and J is TRDJ3; TRDD3 matches 9 bases. TCRdb supplies no J gene; here it was assigned by aligning the nucleotide sequence to germline. The V gene's germline CDR1 is GEAIGNYY and CDR2 EKD. With 3 bases clipped from V and 1 base from J, the junction kept 9 bases outside the gene matches. The CDR3 loop spans 19 amino acids. CDR3 bases: TGTGCCTGTGACGCCGTACTGGGGGACTATTCCTGGGACACCCGACAGATGTTTTTC. Translated: CACDAVLGDYSWDTRQMFF.

The sample holds a few counts of this clone. TCRdb's listed protein matches a much larger clone and diverges from this DNA's translation at residue 18, likely through a read error; the protein shown comes from the DNA. Here the V gene is TRDV1, but the J gene went uncalled; the DNA was not compared with TRDD3, the D call given in the table. This CDR3 contains 19 residues. Looked up from germline, CDR1 is TSWWSYY and CDR2 is QGS. CDR3 in DNA: TGTGCTCTTGGGGAACTCGCCTTCCCGTATGGTCCGTACACCGATAAACTCACCTTT. Translated: CALGELAFPYGPYTDKLTF.

The sample holds a few counts of this clone. It differs at one base from a far larger clone, so likely a read error. This sample includes further DNA sequences coding for the same CDR3. The CDR3 nucleotides read TGTGCCTCCGAGAAGCTGGGGGTCCGATACACCGATAAGCTCATCTTT. It specifies CASEKLGVRYTDKLIF. V gene assignment gives TRDV2, but the J gene was left uncalled; the D call in the table, TRDD3, was not verified against the DNA. The CDR3 covers 16 residues. Germline values: CDR1 GEAIGNYY, CDR2 EKD.

The table lists this clone with a few counts. The protein TCRdb lists belongs to a much larger clone and differs from this DNA's translation at residue 14, which points to a read error; the protein shown is made from the DNA. The chain recombines TRDV1 with TRDJ1; the D is unclear. Germline assignment: CDR1 TSWWSYY and CDR2 QGS. The length of the CDR3 is 16 residues. Here the CDR3 DNA reads TGTGCTCTTGGGGAACTAAAAGGACGAAGCGTCGATAAACCCATCTTT. Residues: CALGELKGRSVDKPIF.

Of note for this clone: TCRdb's protein for this DNA is that of a much larger clone and differs from the translation at residue 6, likely a read error; the protein shown is the DNA translation. This sequence joins TRDV2 and TRDJ3; 10 bases match TRDD3. TCRdb is silent on the J gene; assignment here came from matching the DNA to germline. J was trimmed by 0 bases and V by 3 bases; bases with no gene match: 13. Germline assignment: CDR1 GEAIGNYY and CDR2 EKD. This CDR3 has 21 residues. Here the CDR3 reads CACDSPCTGGLVSWDTRQMFF. DNA for the CDR3: TGTGCCTGTGACTCGCCCTGTACTGGGGGATTGGTCTCCTGGGACACCCGACAGATGTTTTTC.

Notes on this clone: A far bigger clonotype differs at one base, so this is likely a read error. The same CDR3 also results from other DNA sequences found in this sample. The J gene was not called, though the V gene is TRDV1; the table calls TRDD3, which could not be checked here. Germline assignment: CDR1 TSWWSYY and CDR2 QGS. This CDR3 has 21 amino acids. The chain's CDR3 is CALGEQPCTGGYGGDTDKLIF. CDR3 sequence (DNA): TGTGCTCTTGGGGAACAGCCCTGTACTGGGGGATACGGGGGGGACACCGATAAGCTCATCTTT.

As for this clone: It is likely a read error: a sequence one base away is far more abundant. This CDR3 is also generated by other DNA sequences in the sample. The rearrangement joins TRDV2 to TRDJ1; 9 bases are a match to TRDD3. CDR1 is GEAIGNYY and CDR2 is EKD in the germline V gene. This CDR3 has 16 amino acids. Written as DNA, the CDR3 is TGTGCCTGTGACGCGATGGGGGATAGCTCCACCGATAAGCTCATCTTT. It yields the protein CACDAMGDSSTDKLIF.

As for this clone: A far larger clone is a single base away, which makes a read error likely. Additional DNA sequences in this sample encode the identical CDR3. The CDR3 loop is CAYSAGGPYTDKLIF. In DNA, the CDR3 is TGTGCTTATAGTGCTGGAGGACCGTACACCGATAAACTCATCTTT. The chain has TRAV38-2/DV8 and TRDJ1; no clear D. This CDR3 has 15 residues. The germline CDR1 and CDR2 sequences are TSESDYY and QEAYKQQN. Trimming took off 5 bases at V and 0 bases at J, with 14 bases between the two ends.

This clone has just a few counts. One base separates it from a far larger clone, so it is likely a read error. Other DNA variants within this sample encode the same CDR3. J is TRDJ1 and V is TRDV1; 11 bases are a match to TRDD3. Matching the DNA to germline supplied the J gene, which TCRdb does not give. Germline-derived CDR1 and CDR2 are TSWWSYY and QGS. This CDR3 spans 22 amino acids. The CDR3 DNA reads as TGTGCTCTTGGGGATTTATTTCCTACGGGGGGCAATGGGGGATACGGTACCGACAAACTCATCTTT. Translating gives CALGDLFPTGGNGGYGTDKLIF.

This clone occurred many times. The protein in TCRdb stems from a much larger clone and differs at residue 3 from this DNA's translation, likely a read error; here the protein is translated from the DNA. The genes are TRDV2 and TRDJ1; D is unresolved. The J gene, absent from TCRdb, was called here by matching the DNA to germline. The CDR3 extends over 15 amino acids. The germline V gene encodes CDR1 GEAIGNYY and CDR2 EKD. CDR3 DNA sequence: TGTGCCCGTGACACTCTCCTGGAGGGGACCGATAAACTCATCTTT. Translation gives CARDTLLEGTDKLIF.

As to this clone: The protein TCRdb gives is from a much larger clone and does not agree with this DNA's translation at residue 11, likely a read error; the protein shown here comes from the DNA. The gene calls are TRDV2 and TRDJ1; TRDD3 might be the D (6 bases). The germline V gene encodes CDR1 GEAIGNYY and CDR2 EKD. V lost 0 bases, J lost 0 bases, and 31 bases lay in between. This CDR3 has 22 residues. The CDR3 coding sequence is TGTGCCTGTGACACCGGAGGCCCGGATACTTGGGGACGCGCACCGTACACCGATAAACTCATCTTT. Amino acids: CACDTGGPDTWGRAPYTDKLIF.

About this clone itself: The mismatch at residue 3 between this DNA's translation and the TCRdb protein of a much larger clone likely reflects a read error; the protein shown is translated from the DNA. V gene TRDV1 combines with J gene TRDJ1, with D tentatively TRDD2 or TRDD3 (5 bases each). Here the J gene was assigned by germline matching of the DNA, as TCRdb has none. There are 22 residues in the CDR3. From germline, CDR1 is TSWWSYY and CDR2 QGS. The CDR3 loop is CARGELLNPSLQRVRVTDKLIF. The CDR3 region has the DNA TGTGCTCGTGGGGAACTTTTGAATCCTTCACTACAGCGGGTGAGGGTGACCGATAAACTCATCTTT.

About this clone itself: The TCRdb protein, from a much larger clone, departs from this DNA's translation at residue 16, likely by read error; the protein shown derives from the DNA. The chain is built from TRDV2 and TRDJ1, with 13 nucleotides matching TRDD3. Here the J gene was assigned by germline matching of the DNA, as TCRdb has none. Looked up from germline, CDR1 is GEAIGNYY and CDR2 is EKD. The CDR3 is 19 amino acids. This CDR3 reads CACDSRTGGYAITGDRLIF. CDR3 DNA sequence: TGTGCCTGTGACTCCCGTACTGGGGGATACGCGATTACGGGTGATAGACTCATCTTT.

This clone came up a few times. With a far larger clone one base away, a read error is the likely cause. Within the sample, other DNA sequences also encode this same CDR3. The chain combines TRDV2 with TRDJ1; 9 bases are a match to TRDD3. The J gene comes from matching the DNA to germline here; TCRdb lacks it. This CDR3 is built from 22 residues. Looked up from germline, CDR1 is GEAIGNYY and CDR2 is EKD. CDR3 loop: CACDEITTLTGGPLSYTDKLIF. For the CDR3, the DNA is TGTGCTTGTGACGAAATTACAACACTGACTGGGGGACCCTTATCGTACACCGATAAACTCATCTTT.

The sample holds a few counts of this clone. One end of the junction fails to match germline, which may point to a read error. Within the sample, other DNA sequences also encode this same CDR3. V is TRDV1 and J is TRDJ1; D possibly matches TRDD2 or TRDD3 (7 bases each). The germline V gene has CDR1 TSWWSYY and CDR2 QGS. There are 19 residues in the CDR3. CDR3 coding DNA: TGTGCCCTTGGGGATAACCTTCCTTCCTCTTTTCAGTTCACCGATAAACTCATCTTT. This gives the protein CALGDNLPSSFQFTDKLIF.

This clone was detected only a few times. TCRdb's listed protein matches a much larger clone and diverges from this DNA's translation at residue 8, likely through a read error; the protein shown comes from the DNA. The chain has TRDV1 and TRDJ1, with 8 bases aligning to TRDD3. The junction had 29 bases not matched to a gene; V was cut back by 2 bases and J by 0 bases. The CDR3 runs to 24 residues. CDR1 and CDR2 from the germline V gene are TSWWSYY and QGS. The CDR3 loop is CALGEKSSRPPPSHGDTHTDKLIF. The CDR3 bases are TGTGCTCTTGGGGAAAAGAGTTCCCGCCCTCCTCCGTCGCATGGGGATACCCACACCGATAAACTCATCTTT.

Concerning this clone itself: TCRdb's protein for this DNA is that of a much larger clone and differs from the translation at residue 15, likely a read error; the protein shown is the DNA translation. This chain uses TRDV1 with TRDJ1; a possible D gene is TRDD2 (8 bases). The J gene comes from matching the DNA to germline here; TCRdb lacks it. Germline-derived CDR1 and CDR2 are TSWWSYY and QGS. Trimming removed 3 bases from V and 0 bases from J, with 32 bases in between. The CDR3 is 22 amino acids. For the CDR3, the DNA is TGTGCTCTTGGGGAGGAGACTTCCTACCTGAGCTGGGGGCTTTGGTACACCGATAAACTCATCTTT. As protein: CALGEETSYLSWGLWYTDKLIF.

This clone was seen a few times. It is likely a read error: a sequence one base away is far more abundant. Other DNA sequences in the same sample also yield this CDR3. No J gene was called, and the V gene is TRDV1; TRDD3 is taken as the D call from the table, unchecked against the DNA. This CDR3 region has 19 residues. From germline, CDR1 is TSWWSYY and CDR2 QGS. The CDR3: CALGFRKGPWDIKTDKLIF. For the CDR3, the DNA is TGTGCTCTTGGGTTCCGTAAGGGTCCCTGGGATATTAAGACCGATAAGCTCATCTTT.

Concerning this clone: Since a far larger clone is one base different, this is likely a read error. Other DNA variants within this sample encode the same CDR3. The chain uses TRDV1 and TRDJ1; D uncertain. The CDR3 has 12 residues. The germline gives CDR1 TSWWSYY, CDR2 QGS. The germline V and J ends were trimmed by 1 base and 5 bases, with 5 bases remaining between them. The CDR3 DNA reads as TGTGCTCTTGGGGAACAGTATGATAAACTCATCTTT. Protein sequence: CALGEQYDKLIF.

With respect to this clone: The TCRdb protein, from a much larger clone, departs from this DNA's translation at residue 8, likely by read error; the protein shown derives from the DNA. The V call is TRDV2, the J call TRDJ1; tentative D call: TRDD3 (6 bases). TCRdb gives no J gene; it was assigned here by matching the DNA to germline. V was shortened by 0 bases and J by 8 bases, with 27 bases between the two germline ends. The CDR3 spans 18 residues. CDR1 and CDR2 from the germline V gene are GEAIGNYY and EKD. This chain's CDR3 is CACDTARSWGHNVKKLIF. CDR3 DNA: TGTGCCTGTGACACCGCGAGATCGTGGGGGCACAATGTCAAAAAACTCATCTTT.

As regards this clone: TCRdb's entry gives the protein of a much larger clone, which mismatches this DNA's translation at residue 5, likely from a read error; the protein reported here is translated from the DNA. The V call is TRDV1, the J call TRDJ1, with D maybe TRDD3 (6 bases). TCRdb gives no J gene; it was assigned here by matching the DNA to germline. Germline CDR1 reads TSWWSYY; CDR2 reads QGS. This CDR3 comprises 18 residues. Trimming stripped 5 bases from V and 2 bases from J, with 24 bases between. CDR3 loop: CALGRATVGASGTDKLIF. The CDR3 DNA follows: TGTGCTCTTGGGAGAGCTACCGTGGGGGCCTCGGGGACCGATAAACTCATCTTT.

Remarks on this clone: The amino acid sequence in TCRdb belongs to a much larger clone and departs from this DNA's translation at residue 12, likely a sequencing read error; the sequence shown is translated from the DNA. V gene TRDV1 combines with J gene TRDJ1; D unresolved. Trimming shortened V by 3 bases and J by 1 base, and 21 bases separated the two germline ends. This CDR3 has 18 amino acids. Germline CDR1 is TSWWSYY and CDR2 is QGS. This CDR3 is CALGEPRSPCGGTDKLIF. The DNA for the CDR3 is TGTGCTCTTGGGGAGCCGAGATCTCCTTGCGGAGGCACCGATAAACTCATCTTT.

In the case of this clone: A far larger clone is only one base removed, so a read error is likely. The identical CDR3 is also encoded by other nucleotide sequences in the sample. The rearrangement uses TRDV1 and TRDJ1; perhaps TRDD3 as D (5 bases). TCRdb leaves out the J gene; it was filled in here by matching the DNA to germline. Germline values: CDR1 TSWWSYY, CDR2 QGS. V was cut by 2 bases and J by 7 bases, with 20 bases left in between. The CDR3 is made up of 16 amino acids. The chain's CDR3 is CALGEFCTGPSVKLIF. In DNA form, the CDR3 reads TGTGCTCTTGGGGAATTCTGTACTGGTCCGAGTGTTAAACTCATCTTT.

In this sample, this clone turned up many times. This DNA translates differently at residue 18 from the TCRdb protein, which is that of a much larger clone; a read error is likely, and the protein shown is the DNA's own translation. The V gene call reads TRDV2; no J gene was called; whether TRDD3, the table's D call, matches the DNA was not checked. CDR3 length: 20 residues. The V gene's germline CDR1 is GEAIGNYY and CDR2 EKD. The CDR3 region has the DNA TGTGCCTGTGACACCATCCTGGCCAGCCCCCAAAACTACTACGGCGATAAATTCATCTTT. Its protein is CACDTILASPQNYYGDKFIF.

Turning to this clone: A far bigger clonotype differs at one base, so this is likely a read error. The sample has other DNA sequences that encode this CDR3 too. The rearrangement uses TRDV1 and TRDJ1, with D possibly TRDD3 on 6 matching bases. No J segment appears in TCRdb, so it was assigned here by matching the sequence to germline. There are 15 residues in the CDR3. CDR1 TSWWSYY and CDR2 QGS come from the germline V gene. The CDR3 DNA follows: TGTGCACTTGGGGGGCCGATCCGGGTTACCGATAAACTCATCTTT. Translating gives CALGGPIRVTDKLIF.

As regards this clone: TCRdb assigns this DNA the protein of a much larger clone, which departs from its translation at residue 19; this likely reflects a read error, and the protein shown comes from translating the DNA. No J gene call was made, and the V gene is TRDV2; the table gives TRDD3 as D, unverified against the DNA. CDR1 is GEAIGNYY and CDR2 is EKD in the germline V gene. The CDR3 loop spans 21 amino acids. The CDR3 protein is CACDTILVGGYAMEYTDKPIF. As DNA, the CDR3 is TGTGCCTGTGACACCATCCTCGTCGGGGGATACGCGATGGAGTACACCGATAAACCCATCTTT.

Many counts were recorded for this clone. This DNA's translation and the protein TCRdb lists, from a much larger clone, do not match at residue 5, likely due to a read error; the protein shown is translated from the DNA. The chain combines TRDV1 with TRDJ1; D might be TRDD3 (6 bases). Germline assignment: CDR1 TSWWSYY and CDR2 QGS. The CDR3 is 15 residues long. Trimming removed 4 bases at V and 2 bases at J, with 14 bases between. The CDR3 DNA is TGTGCTCTTGGGGGAGTAGAGGATACAACCGATAAACTCATCTTT. Encoded protein: CALGGVEDTTDKLIF.

This clone appeared a few times. TCRdb attributes to this sequence the protein of a much larger clone, which differs from the DNA translation at residue 18; a read error is likely, and the protein displayed is translated from the DNA. CDR3 DNA sequence: TGTGCTCTTGGGGAAGTGTCCTACGGGGTGGGGGAGCAATACACCGATAAACCCATCTTT. Its protein product is CALGEVSYGVGEQYTDKPIF. For the V gene the call is TRDV1; the J gene has no call; TRDD3 is the table's D call, not checked against the DNA. The CDR3 runs 20 residues. CDR1 is TSWWSYY and CDR2 is QGS in the germline V gene.

A few counts support this clone. The TCRdb record carries a much larger clone's protein, which differs from this DNA's translation at residue 6; a read error is the likely cause, and the protein listed here is the DNA translation. The chain has TRDV2 and TRDJ1, with TRDD3 matching 7 bases. CDR1 is GEAIGNYY and CDR2 is EKD in the germline V gene. J was trimmed by 4 bases and V by 2 bases; bases with no gene match: 21. CDR3 length: 19 amino acids. CDR3 residues: CACDRHPRGIQNDDDKLIF. CDR3 in DNA: TGTGCCTGTGACAGACATCCTCGCGGGATACAGAACGACGACGATAAACTCATCTTT.

For this clone: A far larger clone is one nucleotide away, so this likely arose from a read error. Other DNA sequences within the sample encode an identical CDR3. The V gene is given as TRDV1, and no J gene call is available. The CDR3 contains 14 residues. The germline CDR1 and CDR2 sequences are TSWWSYY and QGS. The CDR3: CALGTWRSSDKLIF. The CDR3 coding sequence is TGTGCTCTTGGGACTTGGAGATCCTCCGATAAACTCATCTTC.